This T cell receptor beta chain emerged from a study of T cells in Graves' hyperthyroidism and ophthalmopathy. Study-level results: The model forecast ophthalmopathy, anticipating it by a median 6.5 months before onset. Among clonotypes expanded in thyroid above 0.001, most were also found in blood.

Germline V lookup: CDR1 MNHNS, CDR2 SASEGT. Trimming removed 7 bases from V and 3 bases from J, with 19 bases in between. The CDR3 totals 15 residues. Any patient presenting with uncontrolled infection, other autoimmune disease, pregnancy or lactation was left out. Used for diagnoses were clinical symptoms, serum thyroxine and TRAb, thyroid ultrasound and orbital computed tomography. This clonotype was observed a handful of times. What it recognizes is unknown. TCR beta CDR3 region amplification was performed from RNA transcripts. First-round RT-PCR of the TCR CDR3 relied on the HTBI primer set. One entry per CDR3 protein, called by TCRdb with MiXCR from the multiplex PCR reads. The repertoire consists of approximately 560,000 distinct CDR3 sequences, with about 45% occurring once and the leading ten covering roughly 8.2%.

Material: peripheral blood or thyroid tissue (not recorded which). The sequence was obtained from a woman younger than 30 with Graves' hyperthyroidism. The V gene is TRBV6-1, the J gene TRBJ2-7; the D gene is possibly TRBD1 (7 bases). CDR3 nucleotides: TGTGCCAGCAACAGGGGACGAGGAGGGGACTACGAGCAGTACTTC. Protein: CASNRGRGGDYEQYF.